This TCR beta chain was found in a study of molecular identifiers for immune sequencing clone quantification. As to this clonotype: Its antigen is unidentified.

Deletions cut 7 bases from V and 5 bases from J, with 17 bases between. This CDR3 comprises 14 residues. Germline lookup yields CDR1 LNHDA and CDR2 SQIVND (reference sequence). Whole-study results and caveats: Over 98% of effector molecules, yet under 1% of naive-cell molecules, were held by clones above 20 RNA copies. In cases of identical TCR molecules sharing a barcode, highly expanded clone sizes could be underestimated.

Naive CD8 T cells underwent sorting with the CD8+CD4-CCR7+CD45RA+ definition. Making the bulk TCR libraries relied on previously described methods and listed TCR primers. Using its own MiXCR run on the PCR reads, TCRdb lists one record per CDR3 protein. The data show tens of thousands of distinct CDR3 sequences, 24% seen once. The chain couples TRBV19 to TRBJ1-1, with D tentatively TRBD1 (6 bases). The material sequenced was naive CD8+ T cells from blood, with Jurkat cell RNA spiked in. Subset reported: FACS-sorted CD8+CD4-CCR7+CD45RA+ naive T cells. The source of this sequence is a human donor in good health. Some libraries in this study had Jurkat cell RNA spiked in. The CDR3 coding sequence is TGTGCCAGTAATCAACAGGGTGGGGTAACTGAAGCTTTCTTT. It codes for CASNQQGGVTEAFF.